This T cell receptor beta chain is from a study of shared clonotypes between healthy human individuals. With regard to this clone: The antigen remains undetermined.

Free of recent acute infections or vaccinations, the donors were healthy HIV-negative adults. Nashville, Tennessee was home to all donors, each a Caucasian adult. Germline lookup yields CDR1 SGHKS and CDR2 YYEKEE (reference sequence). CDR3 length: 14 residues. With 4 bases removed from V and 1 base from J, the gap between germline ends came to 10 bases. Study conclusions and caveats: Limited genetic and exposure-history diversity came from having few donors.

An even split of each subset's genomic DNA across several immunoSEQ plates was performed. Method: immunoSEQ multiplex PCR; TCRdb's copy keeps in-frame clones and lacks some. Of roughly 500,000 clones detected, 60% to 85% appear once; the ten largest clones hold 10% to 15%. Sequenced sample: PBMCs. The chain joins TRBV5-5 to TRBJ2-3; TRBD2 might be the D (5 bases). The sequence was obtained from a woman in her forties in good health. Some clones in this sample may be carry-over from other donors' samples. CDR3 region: CASSPTEGTDTQYF. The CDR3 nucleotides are TGTGCCAGCAGCCCGACGGAGGGCACAGATACGCAGTATTTT.